The 6 T cell receptor beta chains below all came from one sample that was sequenced in a study of cytomegalovirus exposure and HLA in healthy donors. This PCR relied on a set of 60 Vbeta primers and 13 Jbeta primers. Produced via immunoSEQ multiplex PCR; TCRdb's table is partial and in-frame only. The top ten hold around 9.1% of the sample, which has roughly 89,000 clones, about 75% seen once. Input material: PBMCs. The receptors were gathered from a man aged 25 to 45 in good health and CMV-seropositive.

The rearrangement uses TRBV5-8 and TRBJ1-3; D is perhaps TRBD1 (5 bases). V gave up 6 bases and J gave up 4 bases, with 14 bases separating them. This CDR3 comprises 14 residues. CDR1 SGHTS and CDR2 YDEGEE come from the germline V gene. CDR3 sequence (DNA): TGTGCCAGCAACCTAAGGACAATGGGAAACACCATATATTTT. It codes for CASNLRTMGNTIYF.

This chain joins TRBV4-2 and TRBJ2-7, with D possibly being TRBD1 (5 bases). This CDR3 spans 14 amino acids. Per germline, CDR1 LGHNA and CDR2 YNFKEQ. The V gene lost 0 bases and the J gene lost 5 bases, with 11 bases spanning the gap. The CDR3 DNA follows: TGTGCCAGCAGCCAAGAAGCAGGGCTCAACGAGCAGTACTTC. It codes for CASSQEAGLNEQYF.

The chain employs TRBV29-1 and TRBJ1-5; TRBD1 aligns across 9 bases. V was pared by 5 bases and J by 6 bases, with 5 bases of the junction left unmatched. Per the germline V gene, CDR1 is SQVTM and CDR2 is ANQGSEA. CDR3 size: 13 residues. The chain's CDR3 is CSVKIQGAQPQHF. CDR3 coding DNA: TGCAGCGTTAAGATACAGGGGGCTCAGCCCCAGCATTTT.

This sequence joins TRBV27 and TRBJ2-7; 8 positions agree with TRBD1. The germline gives CDR1 MNHEY, CDR2 SMNVEV (reference sequence). There are 14 residues in the CDR3. The V gene end was trimmed by 3 bases and the J gene end by 5 bases; junction bases not matched to a gene: 6. The CDR3 nucleotides are TGTGCCAGCAGTTTCGGAGACAGGGGCCACGAGCAGTACTTC. This sequence encodes CASSFGDRGHEQYF.

V and J are TRBV19 and TRBJ2-7; TRBD1 aligns across 7 bases. V lost 6 bases to trimming and J lost 2 bases; unmatched junction nucleotides: 4. This CDR3 is 13 amino acids long. Germline-derived CDR1 and CDR2 are LNHDA and SQIVND (reference sequence). CDR3 residues: CASSRQGTYEQYF. CDR3 in DNA: TGTGCCAGTAGCAGACAGGGAACCTACGAGCAGTACTTC.

This clone was recorded a few times. The rearrangement joins TRBV2 to TRBJ1-2, with D possibly being TRBD1 (5 bases). There are 15 residues in the CDR3. Trimming removed 3 bases at V and 4 bases at J, with 15 bases between. CDR1 and CDR2 from the germline V gene are SNHLY and FYNNEI. The CDR3 here is CASSESVGVSYGYTF. CDR3 sequence (DNA): TGTGCCAGCAGTGAGTCGGTAGGGGTTAGCTATGGCTACACCTTC. Supplemented by reference TRBV2 and TRBJ1-2, the full variable domain reads EPEVTQTPSHQVTQMGQEVILRCVPISNHLYFYWYRQILGQKVEFLVSFYNNEISEKSEIFDDQFSVERPDGSNFTLKIRSTKLEDSAMYFCASSESVGVSYGYTFGSGTRLTVV.